Described below is a single T cell receptor (beta chain) sequence and its context. This sample was included in a study of blood T cell repertoires in COVID-19. About the study: Samples came from the United States, Italy and Spain, spanning acute and convalescent COVID-19. PBMCs, B-cell-depleted T cells, or T cells were the source of the cDNA or gDNA that made up the material.

V shed 1 base and J shed 0 bases, with 6 bases lying between them. CDR3 length equals 14 residues. The germline gives CDR1 KGHDR, CDR2 SFDVKD. Recruits, aged roughly 18 to 100 years, lived in 20 to 30 US areas. Participants' own reports of clinical history determined their cohort assignment. Sequencing was performed with immunoSEQ multiplex PCR; in TCRdb, only in-frame clones are kept and a portion is missing. The data contain about 280,000 clones, roughly 89% of them seen just once; the ten biggest clones take up 1.7%. The sequence was collected from a woman in her late teens or twenties with acute COVID-19. The sample was PBMCs or T cells enriched from blood (not recorded which). The chain couples TRBV24-1 to TRBJ2-7, with D perhaps TRBD2 (6 bases). CDR3 protein: CATSDFGSSYEQYF. Here the CDR3 DNA reads TGTGCCACCAGTGATTTCGGGAGCTCCTACGAGCAGTACTTC.